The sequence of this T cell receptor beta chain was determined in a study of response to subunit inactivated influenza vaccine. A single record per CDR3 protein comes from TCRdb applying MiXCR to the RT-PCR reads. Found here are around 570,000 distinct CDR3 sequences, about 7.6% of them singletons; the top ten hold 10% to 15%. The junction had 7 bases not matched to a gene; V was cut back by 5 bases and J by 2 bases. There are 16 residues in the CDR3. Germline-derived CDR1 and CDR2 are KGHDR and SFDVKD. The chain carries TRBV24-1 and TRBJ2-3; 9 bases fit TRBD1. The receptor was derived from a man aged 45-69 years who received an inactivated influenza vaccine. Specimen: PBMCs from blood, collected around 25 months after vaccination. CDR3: CATSVRGQGPTDTQYF. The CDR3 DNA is TGTGCCACCAGTGTCCGGGGACAGGGTCCCACAGATACGCAGTATTTT.